One and the same sample provided the 5 T cell receptor beta chains below, sequenced in a study of CD8 T cells in ankylosing spondylitis. TCRdb itself ran the 5' RACE reads through MiXCR, one entry per CDR3 protein. The table includes under 300,000 distinct CDR3 sequences, 18% detected once. Source material: blood, either unsorted or a sorted T cell fraction (not recorded which). The receptors originated from a male donor with ankylosing spondylitis or in good health (not recorded which).

V usage is TRBV5-1 and J usage is TRBJ2-1, with a possible D match to TRBD2 (5 bases). There are 13 residues in the CDR3. V gave up 4 bases and J gave up 3 bases, with 8 bases separating them. The germline V gene encodes CDR1 SGHRS and CDR2 YFSETQ. The DNA of the CDR3 is TGCGCCAGCAGCAGGACTCGCTACAATGAGCAGTTCTTC. Amino acid sequence: CASSRTRYNEQFF.

This clonotype was seen a handful of times. The chain couples TRBV7-2 to TRBJ2-7; D gene ambiguous. Trimming cost V 1 base and J 6 bases, with 10 bases left between them. The CDR3 consists of 13 residues. Germline assignment: CDR1 SGHTA and CDR2 FQGNSA. The CDR3 DNA follows: TGTGCCAGCAGCTTAGTAACTGTTGGCGAGCAGTACTTC. Amino acids: CASSLVTVGEQYF.

This sequence joins TRBV10-3 and TRBJ2-5; the D is unclear. The germline gives CDR1 ENHRY, CDR2 SYGVKD. Deletions cut 4 bases from V and 2 bases from J, with 14 bases between. The CDR3 loop spans 15 amino acids. The CDR3 DNA reads TGTGCCATCAGTGGTTCCGTTGCGGAACAAGAGACCCAGTACTTC. Translated: CAISGSVAEQETQYF.

This clonotype was counted many times. The chain combines TRBV7-9 with TRBJ2-7; D gene uncertain. Between the trimmed V and J ends, which lost 1 base and 2 bases, there was a span of 9 bases. The CDR3 runs 14 residues. Germline V CDR1 and CDR2: SEHNR, FQNEAQ (reference sequence). The CDR3 reads CASSLGDSTYEQYF. CDR3 nucleotides: TGTGCCAGCAGCTTAGGTGACTCCACCTACGAGCAGTACTTC.

This chain uses TRBV2 with TRBJ2-1, with a tentative D call TRBD2 (6 bases). V lost 2 bases, J lost 7 bases, and 15 bases lay in between. CDR1 is SNHLY and CDR2 is FYNNEI in the germline V gene. CDR3 length equals 15 residues. The CDR3: CASSEQVLAKNEQFF. CDR3 nucleotides: TGTGCCAGCAGTGAACAAGTGCTAGCGAAAAATGAGCAGTTCTTC.